Shown below are 13 T cell receptor beta chains from a single sample sequenced in a study of blood T cell repertoires in COVID-19 (dated by TCRdb to about 2020). Libraries were prepared through the immunoSEQ multiplex PCR assay. TCRdb took over this immuneACCESS table, retaining in-frame rearrangements with V and J assigned. Such tables are incomplete; in checked studies, under half of the missing clones stem from an unresolved V gene, and the remainder is unexplained. In this sample the table shows over 85,000 clones, around 84% of which occur a single time. The top ten constitute around 39% of the sample. The sequenced material came from peripheral blood. The receptors derive from a man older than 75 with acute or convalescent COVID-19.

The chain uses TRBV7-8 and TRBJ2-7; 11 nucleotides match TRBD2. The germline V gene has CDR1 SGHVS and CDR2 FQNEAQ. The CDR3 is made up of 15 amino acids. After removal of 6 bases from V and 3 bases from J, the junction contained 7 bases not matched to a gene. Here the CDR3 DNA reads TGTGCCAGCAGGGGCGGGGGACTAGCGGACTACGAGCAGTACTTC. This sequence encodes CASRGGGLADYEQYF.

The count of this clone is one. The CDR3 spells CAWSVHSLTTDTQYF. Written as DNA, the CDR3 is TGTGCCTGGAGTGTACACAGTCTTACCACAGATACGCAGTATTTT. The rearrangement uses TRBV30 and TRBJ2-3; no clear D. V lost 0 bases, J lost 2 bases, and 12 bases lay in between. There are 15 residues in the CDR3. Per germline, CDR1 GTSNPN and CDR2 SVGIG (reference sequence).

The V and J genes are TRBV11-1 and TRBJ2-1; TRBD1 might be the D (6 bases). Germline CDR1 is SGHAT and CDR2 is FQDESV (reference sequence). V lost 5 bases to trimming and J lost 0 bases, with 11 bases between them. The CDR3 spans 15 residues. CDR3 in amino acids: CASSTGQSSYNEQFF. The CDR3 DNA follows: TGTGCCAGCAGCACCGGACAGTCCTCCTACAATGAGCAGTTCTTC.

The chain recombines TRBV10-3 with TRBJ2-2; D possibly corresponds to TRBD2 (5 bases). CDR3 size: 13 residues. In germline, CDR1 is ENHRY, CDR2 SYGVKD. V lost 5 bases and J lost 4, with 8 bases in between. The CDR3 region is CAISWSGTGELFF. CDR3 nucleotide sequence: TGTGCCATCAGTTGGAGCGGCACCGGGGAGCTGTTTTTT.

The chain joins TRBV5-1 to TRBJ2-3, with 9 nucleotides matching TRBD2. The CDR3 totals 16 residues. J gave up 2 bases and V 4 bases, and 8 bases lay outside the gene matches. Germline loops: CDR1 SGHRS, CDR2 YFSETQ. The CDR3 bases are TGCGCCAGCAGCCCCGGACTAGCGAGAACCACAGATACGCAGTATTTT. This sequence encodes CASSPGLARTTDTQYF.

The gene calls are TRBV18 and TRBJ2-1; the D gene is possibly TRBD2 (6 bases). The germline V and J ends were trimmed by 0 bases and 9 bases, with 18 bases remaining between them. The germline V gene encodes CDR1 KGHSH and CDR2 LQKENI. The CDR3 length is 16 residues. CDR3 sequence: CASSPPSSGYDGEQFF. CDR3 DNA: TGTGCCAGCTCACCACCCTCCAGCGGGTACGACGGTGAGCAGTTCTTC.

This clone was detected ten times or more. The chain carries TRBV5-4 and TRBJ2-2; 15 positions match TRBD2. This CDR3 comprises 15 residues. The germline V gene has CDR1 SGHNT and CDR2 YYREEE (reference sequence). Losses at the gene ends were 4 bases for V and 5 bases for J; bases not matched to a gene: 0. In nucleotides, the CDR3 is TGTGCCAGCAGCGGACTAGCGGGAGGGACCGGGGAGCTGTTTTTT. Translated: CASSGLAGGTGELFF.

V is TRBV5-6 and J is TRBJ2-2, with a tentative D call TRBD1 (5 bases). Germline V CDR1 and CDR2: SGHDT, YYEEEE. This CDR3 region has 14 residues. Trimming took off 2 bases at V and 3 bases at J, with 8 bases between the two ends. CDR3 nucleotide sequence: TGTGCCAGCAGCTTCGACAGTGACACCGGGGAGCTGTTTTTT. Amino acids: CASSFDSDTGELFF.

This chain links TRBV29-1 with TRBJ2-6; weak D call: TRBD2 (6 bases). Trimming took 5 bases from V and 0 from J, leaving 17 bases between them. Germline V lookup: CDR1 SQVTM, CDR2 ANQGSEA. CDR3 length equals 17 residues. The CDR3 sequence is CSVLGTAKISGANVLTF. In nucleotides, the CDR3 is TGCAGCGTTCTAGGGACTGCTAAGATCTCTGGGGCCAACGTCCTGACTTTC.

The rearrangement uses TRBV10-3 and TRBJ2-3, with D perhaps matching TRBD2 (6 bases). CDR3 length: 13 amino acids. Germline loops: CDR1 ENHRY, CDR2 SYGVKD. V was pared by 11 bases and J by 2 bases, with 14 bases between. The DNA of the CDR3 is TGTGCCGTGACTAGTGGGGCCACAGATACGCAGTATTTT. It translates to CAVTSGATDTQYF.

V usage is TRBV5-1 and J usage is TRBJ1-6; 12 nucleotides line up with TRBD1. The CDR3 length is 14 residues. J was trimmed by 8 bases and V by 4 bases; bases with no gene match: 1. From germline, CDR1 is SGHRS and CDR2 YFSETQ. CDR3 sequence: CASSGTGGDSPLHF. DNA for the CDR3: TGCGCCAGCAGCGGGACAGGGGGCGATTCACCCCTCCACTTT.

This clone was detected a few times. The genes are TRBV25-1 and TRBJ2-2, with 14 bases lining up with TRBD2. The CDR3 length is 18 residues. After removal of 5 bases from V and 4 bases from J, the junction contained 9 bases not matched to a gene. Germline CDR1 reads MGHDK; CDR2 reads SYGVNS. CDR3 in amino acids: CASSPFGLAGGGTGELFF. As DNA, the CDR3 is TGTGCCAGCAGTCCTTTTGGACTAGCGGGAGGAGGCACCGGGGAGCTGTTTTTT.

J is TRBJ2-2 and V is TRBV27; 10 positions agree with TRBD1. This CDR3 has 14 residues. V shed 6 bases, J shed 6 bases, and the junction held 4 bases outside the gene matches. Germline CDR1 reads MNHEY; CDR2 reads SMNVEV (reference sequence). DNA for the CDR3: TGTGCCAGCAGATCGACAGGGGGCCCCGGGGAGCTGTTTTTT. Its translation is CASRSTGGPGELFF.